Listed below are T cell receptor beta chains from one sample, sequenced in a study of T cells after yellow fever vaccination. TCRdb called the 5' RACE reads again in MiXCR, with one record for every CDR3 protein. The sample includes 110,000 to 150,000 distinct CDR3 sequences, less than 8.5% of them seen just once. Sequencing used CD4+ T cells sorted from PBMCs, obtained 10 days after the yellow fever booster vaccination. The source of these receptors is a man younger than 40 who received the YFV17D yellow fever vaccine. CDR3s include the opening cysteine and the closing phenylalanine or tryptophan.

>TRBV6-2/TRBV6-3|TRBJ2-7
CASIKLGSSYEQYF
>TRBV2|TRBJ1-5
CASSQVDNQPQHF
>TRBV19|TRBJ2-1
CASSTPLSMYNEQFF
>TRBV5-5|TRBJ2-3
CASSLVGGTTDTQYF
>TRBV4-2|TRBJ2-3
CASSLGLFTDTQYF
>TRBV7-9|TRBJ2-2
CASSSRTQVNTGELFF
>TRBV7-9|TRBJ1-1
CASSPTATVNTEAFF
>TRBV27|TRBJ1-5
CATPDQPQHF
>TRBV28|TRBJ1-4
CASTSDPRSLFF
>TRBV27|TRBJ2-3
CASSLTVADTQYF
>TRBV16|TRBJ1-5
CASSQWNQPQHF
>TRBV11-2|TRBJ1-1
CASSLDRIDTEAFF
>TRBV7-2|TRBJ2-1
CASSSPGLAAAYNEQFF
>TRBV10-3|TRBJ2-7
CAISEIDRGRYEQYF
>TRBV24-1|TRBJ2-5
CATGMRGASGETQYF
>TRBV28|TRBJ2-1
CASTRGLGANEQFF
>TRBV7-8|TRBJ2-1
CASKARGPNNEQFF
>TRBV29-1|TRBJ2-3
CSVVLAGGGSTDTQYF
>TRBV3-1|TRBJ2-1
CASSPSELAQPYEQFF
>TRBV2|TRBJ2-5
CASTRVRDETQYF
>TRBV5-1|TRBJ2-3
CASSLVGRGTDTQYF
>TRBV12-3/TRBV12-4|TRBJ1-2
CASSLGRGQGANYGYTF
>TRBV7-9|TRBJ1-1
CASSFGQGNTEAFF
>TRBV5-1|TRBJ2-5
CASSLRTTQETQYF
>TRBV29-1|TRBJ1-5
CSVGTGGQPQHF
>TRBV9|TRBJ2-7
CASSVGAGLSREGPYF
>TRBV30|TRBJ2-3
CAWSQLAGVSDTQYF
>TRBV10-3|TRBJ2-7
CAISESLGLHEQYF
>TRBV27|TRBJ2-4
CASSFAGGKNIQYF
>TRBV7-3|TRBJ1-1
CASSLTRGNTEAFF
>TRBV6-5|TRBJ2-7
CASSGRDRGRNEQYF
>TRBV6-2/TRBV6-3|TRBJ2-2
CANSYSILAGGPRSTGELFF
>TRBV7-2|TRBJ2-3
CASSLDGRFADTQYF
>TRBV12-3/TRBV12-4|TRBJ2-2
CASSRRRGGTGELFF
>TRBV5-1|TRBJ2-7
CASSVGPGSSYEQYF
>TRBV3-1|TRBJ2-1
CASSPQRIRSNEQFF
>TRBV20-1|TRBJ2-7
CSAREAGGRLEQYF
>TRBV18|TRBJ2-7
CASSPPLRGEQYF
>TRBV4-1|TRBJ2-3
CASSLWTSGGRSTDTQYF
>TRBV5-4|TRBJ2-4
CASSSPGSGRGREYF
>TRBV11-1|TRBJ2-1
CASSPVGNRAASSYNEQFF